This paragraph reports one T cell receptor (beta chain). Its antigen is not yet known. Base qualities were left out, and no much larger clone turns up one base away. The CDR3, cysteine through phenylalanine, is 15 amino acids long. Only the CDR3 DNA stays, 45 bases, in frame from base 1. The V and J ends are trimmed by 3 bases and 2 bases, leaving 15 bases between them. Reading the germline V gene gives CDR1 SGHDT and CDR2 YYEEEE. The library was obtained by RT-PCR. For sequencing, an Illumina HiSeq 2500 was employed. The raw public data were reprocessed by TCRdb itself: fastp quality trimming at Q25, MiXCR clonotype calling, in-frame beta chains only. Rows are unified per CDR3 protein, each entry keeping the most common DNA and genes. For this sample there are hundreds of thousands of distinct CDR3 sequences; roughly 11% appear just once. The ten largest account for roughly 12% of the sample. The source of the sample is a study of response to subunit inactivated influenza vaccine (dated by TCRdb to the late 2010s). About the investigation overall: Deep quantitative profiling of the T cell receptor repertoire was used in the study to follow responses to a trivalent subunit inactivated influenza vaccine. Study-level results and caveats: The authors suggested that each seasonal influenza vaccination may recruit only a limited number of new T cells.

Reading the label with the study, this specimen's time point is: 45 days after influenza vaccine administration. The sample was PBMCs from blood, taken more than 35 days after vaccination. The chain is assembled from TRBV5-6 and TRBJ2-7; TRBD2 is a possible D gene, resting on 6 matching bases. This clonotype was sampled from a man in his fifties who received an inactivated influenza vaccine. Donor details come from another sample of the same person, matched by shared clones. DNA sequence: TGTGCCAGCAGCTCGAGGAGGGGCCCCACCTACGAGCAGTACTTC. It translates as CASSSRRGPTYEQYF.